Presented here are 3 T cell receptor beta chains from one specimen sequenced in a study of vaccination and CD4 T cells after COVID-19. These receptors lack a known antigen. The treatment: roughly 11-day PBMC culture with coronavirus spike peptide pools or control peptides (ViraFEST assay). The Oncomine TCR Beta short-read assay was applied to DNA of cultured CD4+ T cells. One entry per CDR3 protein results from TCRdb running MiXCR on the PCR reads. The sample shows 20,000 to 30,000 distinct CDR3 sequences, under 55% of them seen only once. Specimen: CD4+ T cells from blood, cultured in vitro. The receptors stem from a human donor who had recovered from COVID-19.

V usage is TRBV7-9 and J usage is TRBJ1-2; 8 bases align to TRBD1. Per germline, CDR1 SEHNR and CDR2 FQNEAQ (reference sequence). V shed 4 bases and J 2 bases; nucleotides not matched to a gene: 6. This CDR3 region has 15 residues. The chain's CDR3 is CASSSRNRGNYGYTF. CDR3 coding DNA: TGTGCCAGCAGCTCCAGAAACAGGGGGAACTATGGCTACACCTTC.

The J gene is TRBJ2-3, the V gene TRBV6-1; no definite D call. The germline V and J ends were trimmed by 8 bases and 0 bases, with 9 bases remaining between them. Per germline, CDR1 MNHNS and CDR2 SASEGT. This CDR3 spans 13 amino acids. The CDR3, as DNA: TGTGCCAGCCGGCTAATTAGCACAGATACGCAGTATTTT. Its protein is CASRLISTDTQYF.

Worth noting for this clonotype: One junction end disagrees with the germline gene, perhaps due to a read error. The CDR3 coding sequence is TGCGCCAGCATGATGAATCTGAACATTGAAGCTTTCTTT. It codes for CASMMNLNIEAFF. The chain joins TRBV10-1 to TRBJ1-1; D not certain. The CDR3 loop spans 13 amino acids. The V gene's germline CDR1 is WNHNN and CDR2 SYGVQD (reference sequence).